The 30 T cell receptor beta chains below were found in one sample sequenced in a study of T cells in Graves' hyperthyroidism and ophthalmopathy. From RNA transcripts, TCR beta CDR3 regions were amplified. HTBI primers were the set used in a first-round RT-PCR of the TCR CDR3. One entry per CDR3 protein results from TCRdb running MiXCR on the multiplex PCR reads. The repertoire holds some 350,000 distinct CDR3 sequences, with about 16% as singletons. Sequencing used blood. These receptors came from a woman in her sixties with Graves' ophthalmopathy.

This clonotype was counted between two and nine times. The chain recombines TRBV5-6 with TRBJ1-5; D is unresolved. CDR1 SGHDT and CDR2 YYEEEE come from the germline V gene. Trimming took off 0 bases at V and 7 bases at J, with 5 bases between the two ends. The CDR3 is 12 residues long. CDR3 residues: CASSLDRQPQHF. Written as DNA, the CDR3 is TGTGCCAGCAGCTTGGATAGGCAGCCCCAGCATTTT.

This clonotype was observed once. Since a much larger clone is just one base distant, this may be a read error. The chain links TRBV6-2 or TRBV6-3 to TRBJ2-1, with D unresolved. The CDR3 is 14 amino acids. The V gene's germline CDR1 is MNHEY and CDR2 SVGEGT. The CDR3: CAGSLGRPYNEQFF. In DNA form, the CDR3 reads TGTGCCGGCAGCCTCGGGCGGCCGTACAATGAGCAGTTCTTC.

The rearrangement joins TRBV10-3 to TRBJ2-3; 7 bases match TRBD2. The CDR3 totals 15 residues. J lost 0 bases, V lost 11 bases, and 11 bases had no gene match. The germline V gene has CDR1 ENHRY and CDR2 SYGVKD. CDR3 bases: TGTGCCTCTGTAGGACCAGCGGGAAGCACAGATACGCAGTATTTT. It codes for CASVGPAGSTDTQYF.

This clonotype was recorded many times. This CDR3 reads CSARPGQGLNTEAFF. In DNA, the CDR3 is TGCAGTGCCAGACCGGGACAGGGGTTGAACACTGAAGCTTTCTTT. The genes are TRBV20-1 and TRBJ1-1; 10 nucleotides line up with TRBD1. J gave up 0 bases and V 6 bases, and 7 bases lay outside the gene matches. The CDR3 is 15 residues long. CDR1 DFQATT and CDR2 SNEGSKA come from the germline V gene (reference sequence).

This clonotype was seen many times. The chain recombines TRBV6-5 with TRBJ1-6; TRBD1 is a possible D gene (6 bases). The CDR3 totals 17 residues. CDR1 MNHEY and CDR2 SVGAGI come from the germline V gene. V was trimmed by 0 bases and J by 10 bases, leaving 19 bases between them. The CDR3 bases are TGTGCCAGCAGTTACTCGCCAACAGGGAGAGTGAGGTCACCCCTCCACTTT. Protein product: CASSYSPTGRVRSPLHF.

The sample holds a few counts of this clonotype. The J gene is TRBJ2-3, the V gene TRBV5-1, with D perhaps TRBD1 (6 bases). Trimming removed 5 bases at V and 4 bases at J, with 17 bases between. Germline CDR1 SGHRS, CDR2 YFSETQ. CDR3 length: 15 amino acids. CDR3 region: CASRSRGGTADTQYF. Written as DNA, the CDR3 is TGCGCCAGCAGATCCCGAGGGGGAACCGCAGATACGCAGTATTTT.

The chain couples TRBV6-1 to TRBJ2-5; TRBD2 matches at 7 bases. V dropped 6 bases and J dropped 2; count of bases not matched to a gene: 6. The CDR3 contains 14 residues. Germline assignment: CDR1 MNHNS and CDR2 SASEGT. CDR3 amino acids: CASRESGKQETQYF. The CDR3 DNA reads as TGTGCCAGCAGAGAGAGCGGGAAACAAGAGACCCAGTACTTC.

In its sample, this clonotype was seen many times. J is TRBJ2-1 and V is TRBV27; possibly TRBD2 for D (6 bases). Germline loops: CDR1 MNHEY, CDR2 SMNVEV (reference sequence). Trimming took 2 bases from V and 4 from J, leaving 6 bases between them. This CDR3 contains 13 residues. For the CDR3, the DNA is TGTGCCAGCAGTTTACGGGGGTACAATGAGCAGTTCTTC. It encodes CASSLRGYNEQFF.

The CDR3 sequence: CASSPGEGNSPLHF. In nucleotides, the CDR3 is TGTGCCAGCAGCCCAGGGGAGGGGAATTCACCCCTCCACTTT. The V call is TRBV9, the J call TRBJ1-6, with TRBD1 as a possible D gene (6 bases). Looked up from germline, CDR1 is SGDLS and CDR2 is YYNGEE. The germline V and J ends were trimmed by 4 bases and 7 bases, with 12 bases remaining between them. The CDR3 sequence is 14 residues long.

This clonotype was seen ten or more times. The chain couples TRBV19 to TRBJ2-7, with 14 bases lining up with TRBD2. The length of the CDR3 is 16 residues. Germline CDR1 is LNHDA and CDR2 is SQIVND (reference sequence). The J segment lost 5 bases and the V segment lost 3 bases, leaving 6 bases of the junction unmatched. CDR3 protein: CASSIRGLAGEHEQYF. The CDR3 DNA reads TGTGCCAGTAGTATCCGGGGACTAGCGGGAGAACACGAGCAGTACTTC. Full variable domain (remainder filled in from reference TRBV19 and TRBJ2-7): DGGITQSPKYLFRKEGQNVTLSCEQNLNHDAMYWYRQDPGQGLRLIYYSQIVNDFQKGDIAEGYSVSREKKESFPLTVTSAQKNPTAFYLCASSIRGLAGEHEQYFGPGTRLTVT.

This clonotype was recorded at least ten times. In DNA form, the CDR3 reads TGTGCCAGCAGAAACGTGGGCACAGATACGCAGTATTTT. It yields the protein CASRNVGTDTQYF. This chain uses TRBV2 with TRBJ2-3; no firm D call. Deletions cut 6 bases from V and 1 base from J, with 8 bases between. Germline CDR1 is SNHLY and CDR2 is FYNNEI. The CDR3 has 13 amino acids. Full variable domain (rest looked up from reference TRBV2 and TRBJ2-3): EPEVTQTPSHQVTQMGQEVILRCVPISNHLYFYWYRQILGQKVEFLVSFYNNEISEKSEIFDDQFSVERPDGSNFTLKIRSTKLEDSAMYFCASRNVGTDTQYFGPGTRLTVL.

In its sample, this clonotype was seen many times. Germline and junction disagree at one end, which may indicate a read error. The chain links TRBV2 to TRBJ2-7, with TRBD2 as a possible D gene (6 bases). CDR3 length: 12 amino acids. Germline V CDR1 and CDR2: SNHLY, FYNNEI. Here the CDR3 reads CASRRDSPERYF. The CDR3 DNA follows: TGTGCCAGCAGGCGGGACTCTCCCGAGCGGTACTTC.

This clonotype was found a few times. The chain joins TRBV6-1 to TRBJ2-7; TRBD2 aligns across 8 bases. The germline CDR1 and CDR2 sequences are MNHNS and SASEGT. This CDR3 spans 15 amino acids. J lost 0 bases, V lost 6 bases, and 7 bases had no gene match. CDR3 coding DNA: TGTGCCAGCAGGATAGGTAGCGGGACCTCCTACGAGCAGTACTTC. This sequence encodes CASRIGSGTSYEQYF.

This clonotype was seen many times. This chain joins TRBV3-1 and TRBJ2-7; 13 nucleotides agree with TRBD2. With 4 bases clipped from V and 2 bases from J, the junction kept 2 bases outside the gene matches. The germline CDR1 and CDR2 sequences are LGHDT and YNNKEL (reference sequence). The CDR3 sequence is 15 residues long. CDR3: CASSPGLAGAYEQYF. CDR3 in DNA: TGTGCCAGCAGCCCTGGACTAGCGGGAGCCTACGAGCAGTACTTC.

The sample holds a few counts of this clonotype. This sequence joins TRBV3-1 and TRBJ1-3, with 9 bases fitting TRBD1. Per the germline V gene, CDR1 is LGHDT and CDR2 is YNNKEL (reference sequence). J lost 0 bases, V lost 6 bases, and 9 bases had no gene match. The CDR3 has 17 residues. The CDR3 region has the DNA TGTGCCAGCAGGGAGGCTGGACAGGGGAGCTCTGGAAACACCATATATTTT. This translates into CASREAGQGSSGNTIYF.

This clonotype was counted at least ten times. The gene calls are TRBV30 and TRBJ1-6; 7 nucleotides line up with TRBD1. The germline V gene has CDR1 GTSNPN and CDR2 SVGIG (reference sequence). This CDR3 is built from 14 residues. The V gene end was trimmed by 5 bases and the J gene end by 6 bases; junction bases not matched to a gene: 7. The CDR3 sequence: CAWAPGQSNSPLHF. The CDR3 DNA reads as TGTGCCTGGGCCCCGGGACAGAGTAATTCACCCCTCCACTTT.

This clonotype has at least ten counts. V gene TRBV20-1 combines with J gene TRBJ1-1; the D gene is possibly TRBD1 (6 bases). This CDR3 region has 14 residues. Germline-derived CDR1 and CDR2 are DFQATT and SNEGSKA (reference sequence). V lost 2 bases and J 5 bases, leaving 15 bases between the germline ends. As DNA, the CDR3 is TGCAGTGCTAGATACGGGACACCCGGAACTGAAGCTTTCTTT. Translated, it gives CSARYGTPGTEAFF.

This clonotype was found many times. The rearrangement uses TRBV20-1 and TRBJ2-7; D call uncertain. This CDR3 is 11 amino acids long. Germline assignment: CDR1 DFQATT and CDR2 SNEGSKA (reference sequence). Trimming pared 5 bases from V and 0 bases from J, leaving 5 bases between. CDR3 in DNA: TGCAGTGCTCGGAACTCCTACGAGCAGTACTTC. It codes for CSARNSYEQYF.

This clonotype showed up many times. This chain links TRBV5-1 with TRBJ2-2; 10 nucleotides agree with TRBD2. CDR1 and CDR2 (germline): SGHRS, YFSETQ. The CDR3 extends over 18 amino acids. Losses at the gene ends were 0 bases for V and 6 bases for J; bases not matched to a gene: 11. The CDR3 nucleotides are TGCGCCAGCAGCTTGGGCGCTTGGGCTAGCGGGAGTGCCGGGGAGCTGTTTTTT. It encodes CASSLGAWASGSAGELFF.

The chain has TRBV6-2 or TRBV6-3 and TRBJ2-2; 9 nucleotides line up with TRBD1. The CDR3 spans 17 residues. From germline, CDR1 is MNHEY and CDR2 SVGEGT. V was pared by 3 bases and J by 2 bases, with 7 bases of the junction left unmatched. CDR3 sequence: CASSYSPGQGNTGELFF. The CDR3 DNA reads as TGTGCCAGCAGTTATAGCCCGGGACAGGGTAACACCGGGGAGCTGTTTTTT.

In nucleotides, the CDR3 is TGTGCCAGCAGCCCAACCCCAGACAGGGTGTATGAAAAACTGTTTTTT. This encodes CASSPTPDRVYEKLFF. V gene TRBV28 combines with J gene TRBJ1-4; 7 bases map to TRBD1. Germline V gene lookup returns CDR1 MDHEN and CDR2 SYDVKM. After removal of 6 bases from V and 6 bases from J, the junction contained 13 bases not matched to a gene. This CDR3 contains 16 residues.

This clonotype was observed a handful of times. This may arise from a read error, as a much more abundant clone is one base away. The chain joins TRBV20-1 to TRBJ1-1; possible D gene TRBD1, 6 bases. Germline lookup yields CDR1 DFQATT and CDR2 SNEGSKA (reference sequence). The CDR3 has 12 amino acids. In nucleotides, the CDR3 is TGCAGTGCTAGACAGGGGAACACTGAAACTTTCTTT. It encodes CSARQGNTETFF.

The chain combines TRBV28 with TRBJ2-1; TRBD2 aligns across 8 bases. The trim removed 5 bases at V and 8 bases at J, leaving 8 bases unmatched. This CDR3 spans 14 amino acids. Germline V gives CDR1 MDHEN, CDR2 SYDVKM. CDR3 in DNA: TGTGCCAGCAGTGCAGGACTAGCTCTGGATGAGCAGTTCTTC. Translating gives CASSAGLALDEQFF.

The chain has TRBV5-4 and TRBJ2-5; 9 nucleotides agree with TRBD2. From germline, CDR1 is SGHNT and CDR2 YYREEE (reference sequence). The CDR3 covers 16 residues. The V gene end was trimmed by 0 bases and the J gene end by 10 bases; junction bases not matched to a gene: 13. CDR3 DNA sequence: TGTGCCAGCAGCTTGGTGCTAGCGGGAACAAGAGATGGCCAGTACTTC. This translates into CASSLVLAGTRDGQYF.

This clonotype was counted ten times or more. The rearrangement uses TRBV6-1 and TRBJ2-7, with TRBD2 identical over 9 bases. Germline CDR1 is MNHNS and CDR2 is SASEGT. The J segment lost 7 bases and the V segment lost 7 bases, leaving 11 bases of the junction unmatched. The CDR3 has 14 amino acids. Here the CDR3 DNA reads TGTGCCAGCATTTTTAGCGGGAGCGCGTGGGAGCAGTACTTC. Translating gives CASIFSGSAWEQYF.

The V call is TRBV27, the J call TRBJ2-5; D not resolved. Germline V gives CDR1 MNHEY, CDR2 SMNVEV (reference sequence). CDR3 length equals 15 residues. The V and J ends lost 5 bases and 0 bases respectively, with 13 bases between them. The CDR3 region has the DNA TGTGCCAGCAGTCCCACCCCGGTGTACCAAGAGACCCAGTACTTC. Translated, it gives CASSPTPVYQETQYF.

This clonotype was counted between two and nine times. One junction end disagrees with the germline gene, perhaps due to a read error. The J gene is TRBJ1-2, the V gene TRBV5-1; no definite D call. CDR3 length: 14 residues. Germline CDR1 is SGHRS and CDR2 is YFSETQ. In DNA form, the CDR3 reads TGCGCCAGCAGCCTGGATCTCGGAGGCTATGGCTGCACCTTC. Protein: CASSLDLGGYGCTF.

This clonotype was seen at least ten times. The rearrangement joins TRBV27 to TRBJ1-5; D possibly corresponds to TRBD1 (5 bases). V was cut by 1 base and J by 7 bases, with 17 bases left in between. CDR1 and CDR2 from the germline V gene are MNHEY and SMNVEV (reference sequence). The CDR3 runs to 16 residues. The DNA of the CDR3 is TGTGCCAGCAGTTTATTTCGTCCCGGCAGGGACCAGCCCCAGCATTTT. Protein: CASSLFRPGRDQPQHF.

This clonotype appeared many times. CDR3 coding DNA: TGTGCCAGCAGCTTAGGAGTCGGGGCGGGAGGTAATGAGCAGTTCTTC. Translating it yields CASSLGVGAGGNEQFF. The chain is built from TRBV11-2 and TRBJ2-1, with 8 bases fitting TRBD2. V dropped 1 base and J dropped 7; count of bases not matched to a gene: 9. Germline-derived CDR1 and CDR2 are SGHAT and FQNNGV. The CDR3 loop spans 16 amino acids.

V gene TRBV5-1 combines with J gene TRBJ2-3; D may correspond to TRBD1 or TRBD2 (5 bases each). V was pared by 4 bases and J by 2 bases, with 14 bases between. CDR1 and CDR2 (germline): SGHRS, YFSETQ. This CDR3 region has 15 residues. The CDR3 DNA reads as TGCGCCAGCAGCCCTTGGGGGACCCCCACAGATACGCAGTATTTT. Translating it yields CASSPWGTPTDTQYF.